This is a list of T cell receptor beta chains from one sample in a study of cytotoxic CD8 clonotypes in ibrutinib-treated CLL. Some clones are missing from TCRdb's copy, which holds only in-frame ones; the method was immunoSEQ multiplex PCR. Of about 35,000 clones in the sample, 70% to 75% were seen once. The sample here was PBMCs, taken at disease progression, from a patient treated with ibrutinib. These receptors all stem from a human donor with chronic lymphocytic leukemia. CDR3s include the opening cysteine and the closing phenylalanine or tryptophan. D genes are given only for firm matches. Where a row states a size, it is once, few, many or the class of an expanded clone; other rows omit it.

v_gene: TRBV2
len: 16
j_gene: TRBJ2-3
abundance: .
d_gene: TRBD1
CDR3nt: TGTGCCAGCAGCGTCGGGACAGGGTTAGGGGCAGATACGCAGTATTTT
CDR3aa: CASSVGTGLGADTQYF

v_gene: TRBV7-9
len: 16
j_gene: TRBJ2-1
abundance: .
d_gene: TRBD1
CDR3nt: TGTGCCAGCAGCCCGGGGACAGGCCATTCCTACAATGAGCAGTTCTTC
CDR3aa: CASSPGTGHSYNEQFF

v_gene: TRBV28
len: 13
j_gene: TRBJ1-6
abundance: .
d_gene: .
CDR3nt: TGTGCCAGTCTAGGAAAGGGTGAATCACCCCTCCACTTT
CDR3aa: CASLGKGESPLHF

v_gene: TRBV5-6
len: 15
j_gene: TRBJ1-2
abundance: .
d_gene: .
CDR3nt: TGTGCCAGCAGCTTGCGAGAGGGGGAAGGCGATGGCTACACCTTC
CDR3aa: CASSLREGEGDGYTF

v_gene: TRBV6-6
len: 13
j_gene: TRBJ1-1
abundance: .
d_gene: .
CDR3nt: TGTGCCAGCAGCTCGGACAGGAACACTGAAGCTTTCTTT
CDR3aa: CASSSDRNTEAFF

v_gene: TRBV2
len: 15
j_gene: TRBJ2-5
abundance: .
d_gene: .
CDR3nt: TGTGCCAGCAGTGAAGCCGAGGTAGTAAGGGAGACCCAGTACTTC
CDR3aa: CASSEAEVVRETQYF

v_gene: TRBV2
len: 13
j_gene: TRBJ1-2
abundance: .
d_gene: .
CDR3nt: TGTGCCAGCAGTACCAGACAGAACTATGGCTACACCTTC
CDR3aa: CASSTRQNYGYTF

v_gene: TRBV29-1
len: 12
j_gene: TRBJ1-2
abundance: .
d_gene: .
CDR3nt: TGCAGCGTTGAGGGGGCGGGATTAGGCTACACCTTC
CDR3aa: CSVEGAGLGYTF

v_gene: TRBV19
len: 14
j_gene: TRBJ1-2
abundance: .
d_gene: TRBD1
CDR3nt: TGTGCCAGCATCCAACCCGGGACAGAGTATGGCTACACCTTC
CDR3aa: CASIQPGTEYGYTF

v_gene: TRBV5-1
len: 13
j_gene: TRBJ2-7
abundance: .
d_gene: .
CDR3nt: TGCGCCAGCAGGTCAGAAAACTCCTACGAGCAGTACTTC
CDR3aa: CASRSENSYEQYF

v_gene: TRBV29-1
len: 12
j_gene: TRBJ1-1
abundance: .
d_gene: .
CDR3nt: TGCAGCGTTGAAGAGGGGGGAACTGAAGCTTTCTTT
CDR3aa: CSVEEGGTEAFF

v_gene: TRBV7-9
len: 15
j_gene: TRBJ1-4
abundance: .
d_gene: TRBD1
CDR3nt: TGTGCCAGCAGCGCGGGACAGGGGGCACGTGAAAAACTGTTTTTT
CDR3aa: CASSAGQGAREKLFF

v_gene: TRBV6-5
len: 13
j_gene: TRBJ1-2
abundance: few
d_gene: .
CDR3nt: TGTGCCAGCAGGGGAGACAGGAACTATGGCTACACCTTC
CDR3aa: CASRGDRNYGYTF

v_gene: TRBV11-3
len: 16
j_gene: TRBJ2-1
abundance: .
d_gene: .
CDR3nt: TGTGCCAGCAGCTCCGGTCTAGGGGGGTGGTACAATGAGCAGTTCTTC
CDR3aa: CASSSGLGGWYNEQFF

v_gene: TRBV10-3
len: 14
j_gene: TRBJ2-3
abundance: .
d_gene: TRBD1
CDR3nt: TGTGCCATCAGTGGGACAGGGCAAACAGATACGCAGTATTTT
CDR3aa: CAISGTGQTDTQYF

v_gene: TRBV19
len: 14
j_gene: TRBJ2-1
abundance: .
d_gene: .
CDR3nt: TGTGCCAGTTCCCCTTCCCCTTCGACAATTAGGCAGTTCTTC
CDR3aa: CASSPSPSTIRQFF

v_gene: TRBV7-9
len: 15
j_gene: TRBJ1-3
abundance: .
d_gene: .
CDR3nt: TGTGCCAGCAGCCCAGGGAAAATCTCTGGAAACACCATATATTTT
CDR3aa: CASSPGKISGNTIYF

v_gene: TRBV12-5
len: 13
j_gene: TRBJ1-2
abundance: .
d_gene: .
CDR3nt: TGTGCTAGTGGTTTGACAGGGAGGGATGGCTACACCTTC
CDR3aa: CASGLTGRDGYTF

v_gene: TRBV9
len: 15
j_gene: TRBJ2-7
abundance: .
d_gene: TRBD1
CDR3nt: TGTGCCAGCAGCGCTCTACCGGGACAGCTTTACGAGCAGTACTTC
CDR3aa: CASSALPGQLYEQYF

v_gene: TRBV6-6
len: 14
j_gene: TRBJ2-2
abundance: .
d_gene: .
CDR3nt: TGTGCCAGCAGACTTGGGGGTAGCACCGGGGAGCTGTTTTTT
CDR3aa: CASRLGGSTGELFF

v_gene: TRBV29-1
len: 13
j_gene: TRBJ1-6
abundance: .
d_gene: .
CDR3nt: TGCAGCGTCCAGGGGCAGCCCAATTCACCCCTCCACTTT
CDR3aa: CSVQGQPNSPLHF

v_gene: TRBV6-1
len: 14
j_gene: TRBJ1-5
abundance: .
d_gene: .
CDR3nt: TGTGCCAGCACCCTACAGGATAGCAATCAGCCCCAGCATTTT
CDR3aa: CASTLQDSNQPQHF

v_gene: TRBV7-8
len: 18
j_gene: TRBJ2-7
abundance: .
d_gene: TRBD1
CDR3nt: TGTGCCAGCAGCACTCTTCCGGGACAGGGGTTAGACTCCTACGAGCAGTACTTC
CDR3aa: CASSTLPGQGLDSYEQYF

v_gene: TRBV29-1
len: 11
j_gene: TRBJ1-1
abundance: .
d_gene: .
CDR3nt: TGCAGCGGGAGGGCGGGCACTGAAGCTTTCTTT
CDR3aa: CSGRAGTEAFF

v_gene: TRBV27
len: 12
j_gene: TRBJ1-3
abundance: .
d_gene: .
CDR3nt: TGTGCCAGACCAGGCGCAGGAAACACCATATATTTT
CDR3aa: CARPGAGNTIYF

v_gene: TRBV18
len: 15
j_gene: TRBJ2-7
abundance: .
d_gene: TRBD1
CDR3nt: TGTGCCAGCTCACCACGGGGACAGGGGGGCTACGAGCAGTACTTC
CDR3aa: CASSPRGQGGYEQYF

v_gene: TRBV4-1
len: 13
j_gene: TRBJ1-2
abundance: .
d_gene: TRBD1
CDR3nt: TGCGCCAGCAGTCGGACAGGGGGAGATGGCTACACCTTC
CDR3aa: CASSRTGGDGYTF

v_gene: TRBV6-6
len: 13
j_gene: TRBJ1-1
abundance: .
d_gene: .
CDR3nt: TGTGCCAGCAGCCTTCAGGGGAACACTGAAGCTTTCTTT
CDR3aa: CASSLQGNTEAFF

v_gene: TRBV21-1
len: 14
j_gene: TRBJ2-7
abundance: .
d_gene: .
CDR3nt: TGTGCCAGCAGCCAGTCGGGGGGCCCCAACGAGCAGTACTTC
CDR3aa: CASSQSGGPNEQYF

v_gene: TRBV6-1
len: 15
j_gene: TRBJ2-7
abundance: .
d_gene: TRBD1
CDR3nt: TGTGTCAGCAGTGAAATTAACCGGGACAGGGGCGAGCAGTACTTC
CDR3aa: CVSSEINRDRGEQYF

v_gene: TRBV2
len: 11
j_gene: TRBJ1-4
abundance: .
d_gene: .
CDR3nt: TGTGCCAGTGGGCTCTGGGAAAAACTGTTTTTT
CDR3aa: CASGLWEKLFF

v_gene: TRBV11-2
len: 15
j_gene: TRBJ1-3
abundance: .
d_gene: .
CDR3nt: TGTGCCAGCAGCTTAGATGGGGTCTCTGGAAACACCATATATTTT
CDR3aa: CASSLDGVSGNTIYF

v_gene: TRBV7-9
len: 11
j_gene: TRBJ2-5
abundance: .
d_gene: .
CDR3nt: TGTGCCAGCAGGGACCAAGAGACCCAGTACTTC
CDR3aa: CASRDQETQYF

v_gene: TRBV7-8
len: 15
j_gene: TRBJ1-5
abundance: few
d_gene: .
CDR3nt: TGTGCCAGCAGCTTAGCGCGGGGCCTTAATCAGCCCCAGCATTTT
CDR3aa: CASSLARGLNQPQHF

v_gene: TRBV7-8
len: 16
j_gene: TRBJ2-7
abundance: .
d_gene: .
CDR3nt: TGTGCCAGCAGCTTAGCCCTCGCGGGGAAGGAGCTGGTGAGACACTTC
CDR3aa: CASSLALAGKELVRHF

v_gene: TRBV19
len: 14
j_gene: TRBJ1-1
abundance: .
d_gene: .
CDR3nt: TGTGCCAGTAGTATAGTGTCGGGGTACACTGAAGCTTTCTTT
CDR3aa: CASSIVSGYTEAFF

v_gene: TRBV27
len: 14
j_gene: TRBJ1-2
abundance: once
d_gene: TRBD1
CDR3nt: TGTGCCAGCAGTTTTTCCGACAGGGGGCTTAGTCTGACCTTC
CDR3aa: CASSFSDRGLSLTF

v_gene: TRBV13
len: 17
j_gene: TRBJ2-1
abundance: once
d_gene: TRBD2
CDR3nt: TGTGCCAGCAGCTTAGGCCTAGCGGTTGGCTCCTACAATGAGCAGTTCTTC
CDR3aa: CASSLGLAVGSYNEQFF

v_gene: TRBV5-1
len: 14
j_gene: TRBJ2-1
abundance: .
d_gene: TRBD1
CDR3nt: TGCGCCAGCAGCTTGGAGCAGGGGGCCAATGAGCAGTTCTTC
CDR3aa: CASSLEQGANEQFF

v_gene: TRBV2
len: 12
j_gene: TRBJ1-1
abundance: .
d_gene: .
CDR3nt: TGTGCCAGCAGTGAAGCTGGGGGGTCGGCTTTCTTT
CDR3aa: CASSEAGGSAFF

v_gene: TRBV7-2
len: 14
j_gene: TRBJ2-5
abundance: .
d_gene: .
CDR3nt: TGTGCCAGCAGCTTTCAAGGTGGTCAAGAGACCCAGTACTTC
CDR3aa: CASSFQGGQETQYF

v_gene: TRBV10-1
len: 15
j_gene: TRBJ2-2
abundance: .
d_gene: TRBD2
CDR3nt: TGCGCCAGCAGTGACGGGGGGATACGGACCGGGGAGCTGTTTTTT
CDR3aa: CASSDGGIRTGELFF

v_gene: TRBV10-3
len: 16
j_gene: TRBJ2-1
abundance: .
d_gene: TRBD1
CDR3nt: TGTGCCATCAGTGGAGGGAGGGGGACAGGGTTGGATGAGCAGTTCTTC
CDR3aa: CAISGGRGTGLDEQFF

v_gene: TRBV6-5
len: 12
j_gene: TRBJ1-2
abundance: .
d_gene: .
CDR3nt: TGTGCCAGCAGTTACCAAGGCGATGGCTACACCTTC
CDR3aa: CASSYQGDGYTF

v_gene: TRBV28
len: 15
j_gene: TRBJ2-7
abundance: few
d_gene: TRBD2
CDR3nt: TGTGCCAGCGACTGGGGGCAGCGGGGGGTCTACGAGCAGTACTTC
CDR3aa: CASDWGQRGVYEQYF

v_gene: TRBV7-6
len: 13
j_gene: TRBJ2-7
abundance: .
d_gene: TRBD1
CDR3nt: TGTGCCAGCAGCCAGACAGGGGGCTACGAGCAGTACTTC
CDR3aa: CASSQTGGYEQYF

v_gene: TRBV9
len: 16
j_gene: TRBJ1-4
abundance: .
d_gene: .
CDR3nt: TGTGCCAGCAGCGTAGCCGGAATAGGAGCTAATGAAAAACTGTTTTTT
CDR3aa: CASSVAGIGANEKLFF

v_gene: TRBV5-1
len: 14
j_gene: TRBJ1-2
abundance: .
d_gene: .
CDR3nt: TGCGCCAGCAGCCCTATCCCAGGGGAATCCGGCTACACCTTC
CDR3aa: CASSPIPGESGYTF

v_gene: TRBV5-1
len: 21
j_gene: TRBJ2-6
abundance: .
d_gene: TRBD1
CDR3nt: TGCGCCAGCAGCTTGGCGCGCCTCGGCGGGACAGGGGGCGCTGGGGCCAACGTCCTGACTTTC
CDR3aa: CASSLARLGGTGGAGANVLTF

v_gene: TRBV7-8
len: 16
j_gene: TRBJ2-1
abundance: .
d_gene: TRBD2
CDR3nt: TGTGCCAGCACAGGGACTAGCGGGGGTTCCTACAATGAGCAGTTCTTC
CDR3aa: CASTGTSGGSYNEQFF

v_gene: TRBV10-3
len: 15
j_gene: TRBJ1-5
abundance: .
d_gene: TRBD1
CDR3nt: TGTGCCATCAGTGACACCGGACAGGGGAGGCAGCCCCAGCATTTT
CDR3aa: CAISDTGQGRQPQHF

v_gene: TRBV6-1
len: 17
j_gene: TRBJ2-1
abundance: .
d_gene: .
CDR3nt: TGTGCCAGCAGTCAAGGACTGTCTCAGGGGTCCTACAATGAGCAGTTCTTC
CDR3aa: CASSQGLSQGSYNEQFF

v_gene: TRBV7-8
len: 16
j_gene: TRBJ2-5
abundance: .
d_gene: TRBD2
CDR3nt: TGTGCCAGCAGCTCTGCGGCTAGCGGGTATGGGGAGACCCAGTACTTC
CDR3aa: CASSSAASGYGETQYF

v_gene: TRBV2
len: 14
j_gene: TRBJ2-7
abundance: many
d_gene: TRBD1
CDR3nt: TGTGCCAGCAGGGGGACAGGGGGTGGTTACGAGCAGTACTTC
CDR3aa: CASRGTGGGYEQYF

v_gene: TRBV10-2
len: 14
j_gene: TRBJ1-4
abundance: once
d_gene: .
CDR3nt: TGCGCCAGCAGTGACCCGACTACTAATGAAAAACTGTTTTTT
CDR3aa: CASSDPTTNEKLFF